This TCR beta chain originates from a study of shared clonotypes between healthy human individuals. Findings of the study overall: It was the non-shared clonotypes that had lower generation probabilities than clonotypes shared by all four donors.

Note on this clone: Its antigen is unidentified.

Sorted subsets were amplified in replicate PCRs using approximately 200 ng DNA, 32,000 or so T cell genomes. Assay used: immunoSEQ multiplex PCR; TCRdb lists only in-frame clones, some missing. This table holds about 2 million clones, 85% to 95% found once. The J segment lost 8 bases and the V segment lost 1 base, leaving 4 bases of the junction unmatched. CDR1 is ENHRY, CDR2 SYGVKD, per germline. The length of the CDR3 is 14 residues. The clonotype comes from a man in his late teens or twenties in good health. The rearrangement joins TRBV10-3 to TRBJ1-2; 10 bases map to TRBD1. The sequenced sample consisted of naive CD4+ T cells sorted from blood. Subset described: CD45RA+ positively selected. Here the CDR3 DNA reads TGTGCCATCAGTGAGTATGGGACAGGGGACGGCTACACCTTC. Translation gives CAISEYGTGDGYTF.